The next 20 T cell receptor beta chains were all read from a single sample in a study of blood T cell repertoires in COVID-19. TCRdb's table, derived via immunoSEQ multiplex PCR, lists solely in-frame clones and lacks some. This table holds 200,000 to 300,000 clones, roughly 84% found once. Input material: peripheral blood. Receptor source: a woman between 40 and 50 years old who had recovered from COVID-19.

The CDR3 region is CASSYRVPGELFF. CDR3 nucleotides: TGTGCCAGCAGCTACAGGGTCCCCGGGGAGCTGTTTTTT. The V and J genes are TRBV12-3 or TRBV12-4 and TRBJ2-2; D is perhaps TRBD1 (6 bases). V lost 6 bases and J lost 6, with 11 bases in between. CDR3 length: 13 residues.

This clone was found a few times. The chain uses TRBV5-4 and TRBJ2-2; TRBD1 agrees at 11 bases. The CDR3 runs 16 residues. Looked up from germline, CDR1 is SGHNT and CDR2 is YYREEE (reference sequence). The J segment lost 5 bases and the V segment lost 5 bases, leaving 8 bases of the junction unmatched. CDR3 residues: CASSFRTGGKTGELFF. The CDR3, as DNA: TGTGCCAGCAGTTTTCGGACAGGGGGCAAAACCGGGGAGCTGTTTTTT.

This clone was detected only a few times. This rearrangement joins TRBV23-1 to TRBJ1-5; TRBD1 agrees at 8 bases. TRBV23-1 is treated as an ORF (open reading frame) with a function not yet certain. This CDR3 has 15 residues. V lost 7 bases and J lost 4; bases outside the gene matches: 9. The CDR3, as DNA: TGCGCCAGCACCCTATACCGACAGGGGAATCAGCCCCAGCATTTT. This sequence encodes CASTLYRQGNQPQHF.

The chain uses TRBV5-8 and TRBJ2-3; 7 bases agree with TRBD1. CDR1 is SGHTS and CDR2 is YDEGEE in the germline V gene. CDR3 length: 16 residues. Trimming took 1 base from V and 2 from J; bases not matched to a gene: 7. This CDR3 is CASSLFRGTDTDTQYF. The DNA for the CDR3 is TGTGCCAGCAGCTTGTTTCGTGGGACAGACACAGATACGCAGTATTTT.

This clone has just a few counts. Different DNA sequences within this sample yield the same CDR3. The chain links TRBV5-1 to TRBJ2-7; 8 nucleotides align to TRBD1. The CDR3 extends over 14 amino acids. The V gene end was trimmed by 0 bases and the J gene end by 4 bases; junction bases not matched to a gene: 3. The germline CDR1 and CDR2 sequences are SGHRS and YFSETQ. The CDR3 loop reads CASSLDRGNYEQYF. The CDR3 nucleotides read TGCGCCAGCAGCTTGGACAGGGGGAATTACGAGCAGTACTTC.

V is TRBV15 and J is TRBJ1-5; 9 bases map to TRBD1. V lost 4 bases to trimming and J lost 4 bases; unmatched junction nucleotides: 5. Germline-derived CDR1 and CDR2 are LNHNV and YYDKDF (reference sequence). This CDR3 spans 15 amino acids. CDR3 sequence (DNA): TGTGCCACCAGCACTGACAGGGGGATTAATCAGCCCCAGCATTTT. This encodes CATSTDRGINQPQHF.

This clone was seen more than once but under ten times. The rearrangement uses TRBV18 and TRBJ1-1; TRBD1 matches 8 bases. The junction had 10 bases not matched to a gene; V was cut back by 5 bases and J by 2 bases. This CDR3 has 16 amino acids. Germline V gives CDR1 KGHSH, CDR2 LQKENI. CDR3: CASSTTGALLNTEAFF. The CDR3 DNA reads TGTGCCAGCTCAACGACAGGGGCTTTACTTAACACTGAAGCTTTCTTT.

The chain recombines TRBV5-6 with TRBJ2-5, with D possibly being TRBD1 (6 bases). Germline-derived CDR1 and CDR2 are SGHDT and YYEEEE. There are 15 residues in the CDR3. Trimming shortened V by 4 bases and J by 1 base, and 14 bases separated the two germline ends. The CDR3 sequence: CASSITGLGQETQYF. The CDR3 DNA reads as TGTGCCAGCAGCATCACAGGGTTAGGCCAAGAGACCCAGTACTTC.

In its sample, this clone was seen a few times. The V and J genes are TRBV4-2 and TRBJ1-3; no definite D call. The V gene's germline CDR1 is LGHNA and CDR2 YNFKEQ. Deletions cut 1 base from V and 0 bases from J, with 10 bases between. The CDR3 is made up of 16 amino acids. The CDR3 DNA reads TGTGCCAGCAGCCAAGTCGACACCGACTCTGGAAACACCATATATTTT. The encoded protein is CASSQVDTDSGNTIYF.

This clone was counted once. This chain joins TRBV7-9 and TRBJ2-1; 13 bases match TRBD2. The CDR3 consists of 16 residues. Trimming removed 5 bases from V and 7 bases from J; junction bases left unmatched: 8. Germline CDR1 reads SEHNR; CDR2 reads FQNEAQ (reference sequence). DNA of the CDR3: TGTGCCAGCAGCCCGCAACTAGCGGGGGGGTATAATGAGCAGTTCTTC. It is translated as CASSPQLAGGYNEQFF.

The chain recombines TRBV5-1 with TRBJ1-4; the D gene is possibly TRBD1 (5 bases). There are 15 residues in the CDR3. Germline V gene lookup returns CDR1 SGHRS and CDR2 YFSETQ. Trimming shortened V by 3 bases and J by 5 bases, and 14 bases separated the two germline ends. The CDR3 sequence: CASSWAGTGNEKLFF. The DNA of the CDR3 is TGCGCCAGCAGCTGGGCGGGGACTGGAAATGAAAAACTGTTTTTT.

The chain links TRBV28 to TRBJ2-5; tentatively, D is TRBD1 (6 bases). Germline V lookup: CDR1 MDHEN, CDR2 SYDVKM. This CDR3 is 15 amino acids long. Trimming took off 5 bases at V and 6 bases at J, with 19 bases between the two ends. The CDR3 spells CASSGQGLRKKTQYF. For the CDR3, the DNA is TGTGCCAGCAGTGGGCAGGGGTTAAGGAAAAAGACCCAGTACTTC.

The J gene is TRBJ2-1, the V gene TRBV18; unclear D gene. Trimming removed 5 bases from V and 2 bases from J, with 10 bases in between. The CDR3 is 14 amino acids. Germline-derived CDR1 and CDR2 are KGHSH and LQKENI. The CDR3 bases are TGTGCCAGCTCAGAGTCGTATACCTACAATGAGCAGTTCTTC. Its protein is CASSESYTYNEQFF.

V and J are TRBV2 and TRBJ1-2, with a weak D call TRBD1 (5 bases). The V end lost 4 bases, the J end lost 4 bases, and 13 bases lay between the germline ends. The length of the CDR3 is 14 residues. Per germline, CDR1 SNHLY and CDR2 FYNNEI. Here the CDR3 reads CASSVGRGGYGYTF. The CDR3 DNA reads TGTGCCAGCAGTGTCGGGAGGGGCGGCTATGGCTACACCTTC. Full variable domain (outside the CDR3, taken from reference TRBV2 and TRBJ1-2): EPEVTQTPSHQVTQMGQEVILRCVPISNHLYFYWYRQILGQKVEFLVSFYNNEISEKSEIFDDQFSVERPDGSNFTLKIRSTKLEDSAMYFCASSVGRGGYGYTFGSGTRLTVV.

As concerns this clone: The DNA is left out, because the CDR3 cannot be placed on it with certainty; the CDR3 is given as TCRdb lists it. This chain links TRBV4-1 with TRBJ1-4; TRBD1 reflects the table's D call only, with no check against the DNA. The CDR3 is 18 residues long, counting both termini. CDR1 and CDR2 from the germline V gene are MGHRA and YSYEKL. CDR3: CASSLTGQYFGGNEKLFF.

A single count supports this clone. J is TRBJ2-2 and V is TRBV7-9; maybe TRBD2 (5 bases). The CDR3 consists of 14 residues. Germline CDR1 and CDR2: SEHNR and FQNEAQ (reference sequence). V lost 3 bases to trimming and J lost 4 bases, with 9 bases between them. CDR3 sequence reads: CASSLRGGTGELFF. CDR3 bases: TGTGCCAGCAGCTTGAGAGGAGGCACCGGGGAGCTGTTTTTT.

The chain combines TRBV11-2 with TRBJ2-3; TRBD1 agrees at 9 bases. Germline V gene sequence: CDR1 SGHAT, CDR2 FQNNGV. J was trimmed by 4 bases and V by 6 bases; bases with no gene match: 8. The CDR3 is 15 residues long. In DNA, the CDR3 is TGTGCCAGCAGTCGGGACAGGGCTTCAGCAGATACGCAGTATTTT. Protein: CASSRDRASADTQYF.

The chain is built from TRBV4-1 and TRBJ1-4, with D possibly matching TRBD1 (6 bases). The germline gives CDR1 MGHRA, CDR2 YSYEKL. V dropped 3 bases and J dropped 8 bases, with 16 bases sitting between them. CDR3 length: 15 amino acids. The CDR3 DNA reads TGCGCCAGCAGCCAGGCCGGACAGAGAGGAGAAAAACTGTTTTTT. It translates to CASSQAGQRGEKLFF.

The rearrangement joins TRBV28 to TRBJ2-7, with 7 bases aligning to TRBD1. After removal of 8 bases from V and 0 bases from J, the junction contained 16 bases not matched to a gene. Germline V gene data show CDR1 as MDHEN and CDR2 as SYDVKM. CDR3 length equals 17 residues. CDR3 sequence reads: CASLPGGGGRISYEQYF. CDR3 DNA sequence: TGTGCCAGCCTCCCAGGGGGTGGGGGACGCATCTCCTACGAGCAGTACTTC. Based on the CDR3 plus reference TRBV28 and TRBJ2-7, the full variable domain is DVKVTQSSRYLVKRTGEKVFLECVQDMDHENMFWYRQDPGLGLRLIYFSYDVKMKEKGDIPEGYSVSREKKERFSLILESASTNQTSMYLCASLPGGGGRISYEQYFGPGTRLTVT.

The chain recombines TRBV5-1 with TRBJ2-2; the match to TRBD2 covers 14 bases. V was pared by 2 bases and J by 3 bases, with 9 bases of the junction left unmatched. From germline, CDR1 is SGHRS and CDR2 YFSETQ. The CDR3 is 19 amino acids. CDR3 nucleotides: TGCGCCAGCAGCTTTTCTAGACTAGCGGGGGGGCCCCACACCGGGGAGCTGTTTTTT. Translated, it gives CASSFSRLAGGPHTGELFF.